The source of this T cell receptor (beta chain) is a study of blood T cell repertoires in COVID-19. Study summary: The analysed material was cDNA or gDNA that came from T cells, B-cell-depleted T cells, or PBMCs.

Trimming took 5 bases from V and 5 from J; bases not matched to a gene: 9. CDR3 length: 14 amino acids. Germline assignment: CDR1 SGHTA and CDR2 FQGNSA. Enrollment of patients from Seattle took place during active infection, with longitudinal follow-up. TCRdb's table, derived via immunoSEQ multiplex PCR, lists solely in-frame clones and lacks some. The repertoire consists of hundreds of thousands of clones, with 89% occurring once and the leading ten covering around 3%. This clone occurred a few times. The sample was peripheral blood. The source of this sequence is a woman aged 25 to 45 with COVID-19, enrolled during active disease. V and J are TRBV7-2 and TRBJ2-7; 7 bases match TRBD1. CDR3 protein: CASSLQGQYHEQYF. CDR3 DNA sequence: TGTGCCAGCAGCCTACAGGGGCAGTACCACGAGCAGTACTTC.